This T cell receptor beta chain was sequenced in a study of patients and donors after allogeneic stem cell transplantation. TCRdb re-analysed the RT-PCR reads in MiXCR, keeping a single row per CDR3 protein. The sample has 920,000 or so distinct CDR3 sequences, under 20% seen once. This clonotype turned up a few times. The CDR3 sequence is 12 residues long. Trimming took off 5 bases at V and 2 bases at J, with 8 bases between the two ends. Germline V gene sequence: CDR1 DFQATT, CDR2 SNEGSKA (reference sequence). Sequencing was carried out using blood, either unsorted or a sorted T cell fraction (not recorded which). This receptor was taken from a human donor who was either an allogeneic HSCT recipient or a stem cell or donor lymphocyte infusion donor (not recorded which). It is not recorded whose cells these are; they may come from a transplant donor. This chain links TRBV20-1 with TRBJ2-3; D gene ambiguous. The CDR3 nucleotides are TGCAGTGCTTCGGTTATCACAGATACGCAGTATTTT. Protein product: CSASVITDTQYF.